This TCR beta chain is drawn from a study of molecular identifiers for immune sequencing clone quantification. CDR1 and CDR2 (germline): MDHEN, SYDVKM. Trimming removed 4 bases from V and 4 bases from J, with 10 bases in between. The CDR3 totals 13 residues. This clonotype was seen at least ten times. TCRdb fed the PCR reads into MiXCR, producing one record per CDR3 protein. The sample lists about 510,000 distinct CDR3 sequences, roughly 25% occurring once. The sample consisted of naive CD8+ T cells from blood, with Jurkat cell RNA spiked in. As for subset: FACS-sorted CD8+CD4-CCR7+CD45RA+ naive T cells. The sequence came from a human donor in good health. Some libraries in this study had Jurkat cell RNA spiked in. The chain carries TRBV28 and TRBJ1-1, with D possibly being TRBD1 (6 bases). The CDR3 DNA sequence: TGTGCCAGCAGTTCGAGGGGGAGCACTGAAGCTTTCTTT. This translates into CASSSRGSTEAFF.